Listed below are T cell receptor beta chains from one sample, sequenced in a study of blood T cell repertoires in COVID-19. Sequencing was performed with immunoSEQ multiplex PCR; in TCRdb, only in-frame clones are kept and a portion is missing. Of fewer than 300,000 clones in the sample, approximately 91% were seen once. Sequencing was carried out using peripheral blood. Every receptor here comes from a woman in her 30s with COVID-19, enrolled during active disease. Both conserved end residues are part of each CDR3. The order of the fields is V gene, J gene, D gene, CDR3 protein, CDR3 DNA. A D gene is named only where the DNA matches it firmly.

>TRBV24-1|TRBJ2-3|NA
CATSDGLKTDTQYF
TGTGCCACCAGTGATGGACTGAAAACAGATACGCAGTATTTT
>TRBV6-1|TRBJ1-1|NA
CASSEARAMGTEAFF
TGTGCCAGCAGTGAAGCGAGGGCAATGGGAACTGAAGCTTTCTTT
>TRBV24-1|TRBJ2-2|TRBD1
CATGSGQAGELFF
TGTGCCACCGGTAGTGGACAGGCCGGGGAGCTGTTTTTT
>TRBV28|TRBJ1-5|TRBD1
CAVTITRRQGDRNQPQHF
TGTGCCGTCACCATAACCCGACGTCAGGGGGATAGGAATCAGCCCCAGCATTTT
>TRBV11-2|TRBJ2-5|TRBD2
CASSLGLAGAGLKTQYF
TGTGCCAGCAGCTTAGGGCTAGCGGGGGCGGGGTTAAAGACCCAGTACTTC
>TRBV7-3|TRBJ2-3|TRBD2
CASSPGLASTDTQYF
TGTGCCAGCAGCCCCGGACTAGCAAGCACAGATACGCAGTATTTT
>TRBV24-1|TRBJ2-7|NA
CATSDTEYEQYF
TGTGCCACCAGTGATACTGAGTACGAGCAGTACTTC
>TRBV29-1|TRBJ2-2|NA
CSVEGLTTGELFF
TGCAGCGTTGAGGGACTTACCACCGGGGAGCTGTTTTTT
>TRBV19|TRBJ1-2|NA
CASSIDREDVGYTF
TGTGCCAGTAGTATAGATCGAGAGGATGTAGGCTACACCTTC
>TRBV6-5|TRBJ1-5|NA
CASRKRASNQPQHF
TGTGCCAGCAGGAAGAGGGCTAGCAATCAGCCCCAGCATTTT
>TRBV5-1|TRBJ1-3|TRBD1
CASSLDRGLGNTIYF
TGCGCCAGCAGCCTCGACAGGGGGCTTGGAAACACCATATATTTT